This TCR beta chain derives from a study of identical twins. Template switching added a universal primer site, and cDNA bore unique molecular identifiers. TCRdb used MiXCR to reprocess the 5' RACE reads, holding one entry per CDR3 protein. The table shows 400,000 to 500,000 distinct CDR3 sequences, with about 18% occurring only once. Regarding the study as a whole: Alpha sequences out of frame and shared by twins had excess low generation probability.

This clonotype was observed a few times. No antigen is known for it. The CDR3 has 14 amino acids. The germline V gene has CDR1 SQVTM and CDR2 ANQGSEA. The chain employs TRBV29-1 and TRBJ1-2; tentatively, D is TRBD1 (6 bases). This clonotype was sampled from a man in his fifties in good health. Sequenced material: naive T cells sorted from blood. The CDR3 protein is CRPMRGALDYGYTF. The CDR3 bases are TGCAGACCTATGAGGGGGGCGCTTGACTATGGCTACACCTTC.